The entry below gives a single T cell receptor beta chain sequence along with its context. This record comes from a study of cytomegalovirus exposure and HLA in healthy donors. PCR amplification relied on 60 Vbeta primers (plus 13 Jbeta primers). Libraries were prepared by immunoSEQ multiplex PCR; TCRdb keeps only in-frame clonotypes and omits some of them. The repertoire holds about 82,000 clones, 70% to 80% seen once, with about 8% in the top ten. CDR3 length equals 14 residues. V lost 7 bases and J lost 2, with 13 bases in between. The V gene's germline CDR1 is LNHDA and CDR2 SQIVND (reference sequence).

This TCR came from a man aged 55 to 70 in good health and CMV-seronegative. The genes are TRBV19 and TRBJ2-3; TRBD2 is a possible D gene (6 bases). The sequenced material came from PBMCs. The CDR3 DNA reads as TGTGCCAGTACTGCGGGACCTCACACAGATACGCAGTATTTT. It yields the protein CASTAGPHTDTQYF.